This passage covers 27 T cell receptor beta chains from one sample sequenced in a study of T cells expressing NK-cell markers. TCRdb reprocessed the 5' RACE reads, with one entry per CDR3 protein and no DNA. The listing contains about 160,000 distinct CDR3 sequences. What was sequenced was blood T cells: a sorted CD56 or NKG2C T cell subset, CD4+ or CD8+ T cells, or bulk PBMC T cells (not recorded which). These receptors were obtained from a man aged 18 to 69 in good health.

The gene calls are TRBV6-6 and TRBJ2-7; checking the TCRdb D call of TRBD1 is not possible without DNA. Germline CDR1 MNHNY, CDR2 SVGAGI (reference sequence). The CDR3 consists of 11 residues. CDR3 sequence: CASYGAYEQYF.

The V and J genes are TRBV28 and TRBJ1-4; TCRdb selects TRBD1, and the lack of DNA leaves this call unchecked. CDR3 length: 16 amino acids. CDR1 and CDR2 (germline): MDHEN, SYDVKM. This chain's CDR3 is CASSPLPGQRNEKLFF.

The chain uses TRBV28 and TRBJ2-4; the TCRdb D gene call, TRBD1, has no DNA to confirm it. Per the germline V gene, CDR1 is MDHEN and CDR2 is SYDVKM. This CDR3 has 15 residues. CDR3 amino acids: CASSLPRQNRNIQYF.

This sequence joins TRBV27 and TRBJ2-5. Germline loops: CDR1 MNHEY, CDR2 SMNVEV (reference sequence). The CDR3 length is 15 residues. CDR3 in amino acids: CASSLIYSRDETQYF.

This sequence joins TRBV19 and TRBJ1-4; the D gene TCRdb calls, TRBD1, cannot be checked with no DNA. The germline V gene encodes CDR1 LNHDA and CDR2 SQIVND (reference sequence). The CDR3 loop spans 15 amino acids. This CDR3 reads CASSSRTGDLEKLFF.

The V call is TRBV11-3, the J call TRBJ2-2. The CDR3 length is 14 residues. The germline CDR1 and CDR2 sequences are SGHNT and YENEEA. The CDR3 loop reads CASSLRESYGELFF.

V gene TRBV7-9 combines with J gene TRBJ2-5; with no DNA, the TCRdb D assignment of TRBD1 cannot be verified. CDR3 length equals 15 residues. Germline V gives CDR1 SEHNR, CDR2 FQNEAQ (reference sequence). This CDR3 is CASSLVGPQQETQYF.

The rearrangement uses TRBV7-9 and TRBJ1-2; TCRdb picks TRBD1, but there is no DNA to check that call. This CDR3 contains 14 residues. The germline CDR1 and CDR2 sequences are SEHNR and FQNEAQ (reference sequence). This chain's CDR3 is CASSSGAAGDGYTF.

The CDR3 sequence: CASSLTRDYQETQYF. V is TRBV13 and J is TRBJ2-5; TCRdb returns TRBD1, unconfirmable since there is no DNA. The CDR3 is made up of 15 amino acids. Germline V gene sequence: CDR1 PRHDT, CDR2 FYEKMQ (reference sequence). Full variable domain (rest looked up from reference TRBV13 and TRBJ2-5): AAGVIQSPRHLIKEKRETATLKCYPIPRHDTVYWYQQGPGQDPQFLISFYEKMQSDKGSIPDRFSAQQFSDYHSELNMSSLELGDSALYFCASSLTRDYQETQYFGPGTRLLVL.

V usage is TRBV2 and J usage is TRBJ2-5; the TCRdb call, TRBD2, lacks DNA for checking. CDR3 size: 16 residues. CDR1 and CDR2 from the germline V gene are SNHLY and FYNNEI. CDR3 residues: CASSERGVAGEETQYF.

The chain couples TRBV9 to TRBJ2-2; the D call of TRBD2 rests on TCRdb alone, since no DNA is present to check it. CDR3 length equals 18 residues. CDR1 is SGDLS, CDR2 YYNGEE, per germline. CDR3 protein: CASSVVGSGGAGGGELFF.

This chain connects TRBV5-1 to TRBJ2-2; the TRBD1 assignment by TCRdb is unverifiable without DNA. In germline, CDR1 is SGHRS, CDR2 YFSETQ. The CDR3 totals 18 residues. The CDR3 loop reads CASSFYKAGTPNTGELFF.

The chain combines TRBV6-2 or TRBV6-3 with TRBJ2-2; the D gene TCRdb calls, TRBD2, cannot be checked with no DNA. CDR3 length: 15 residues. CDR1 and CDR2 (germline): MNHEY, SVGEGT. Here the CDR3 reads CASSPAGDFTGELFF.

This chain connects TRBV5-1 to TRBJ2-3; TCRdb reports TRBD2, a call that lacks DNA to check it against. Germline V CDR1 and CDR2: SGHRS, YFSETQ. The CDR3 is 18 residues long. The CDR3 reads CASSFDVTSGEPRDTQYF.

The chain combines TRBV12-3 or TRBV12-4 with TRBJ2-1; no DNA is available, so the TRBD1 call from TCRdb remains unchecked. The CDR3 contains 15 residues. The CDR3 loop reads CASGGGDRANLEQFF.

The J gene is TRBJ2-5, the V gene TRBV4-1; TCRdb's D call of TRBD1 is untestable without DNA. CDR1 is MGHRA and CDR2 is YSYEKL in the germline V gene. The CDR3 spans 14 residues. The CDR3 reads CASSPGQRQETQYF.

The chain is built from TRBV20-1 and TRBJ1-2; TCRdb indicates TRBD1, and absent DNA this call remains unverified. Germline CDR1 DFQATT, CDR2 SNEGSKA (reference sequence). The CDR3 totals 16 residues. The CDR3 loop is CSASRRGEYTLSGYTF.

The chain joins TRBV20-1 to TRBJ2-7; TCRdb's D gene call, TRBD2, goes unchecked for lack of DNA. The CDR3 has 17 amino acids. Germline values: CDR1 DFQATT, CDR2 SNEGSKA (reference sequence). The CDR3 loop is CSARDLLTSGEGYEQYF.

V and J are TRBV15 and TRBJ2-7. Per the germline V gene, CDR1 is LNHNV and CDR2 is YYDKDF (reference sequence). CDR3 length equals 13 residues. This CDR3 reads CATSRDSNYEQYF.

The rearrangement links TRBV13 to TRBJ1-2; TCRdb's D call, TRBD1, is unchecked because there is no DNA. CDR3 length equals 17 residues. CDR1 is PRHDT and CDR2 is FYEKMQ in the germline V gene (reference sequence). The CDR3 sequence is CASSLAGRDRGKRGYTF.

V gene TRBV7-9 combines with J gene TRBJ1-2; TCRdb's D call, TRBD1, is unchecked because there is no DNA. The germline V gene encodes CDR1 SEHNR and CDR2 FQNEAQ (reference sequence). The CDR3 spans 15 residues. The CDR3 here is CASSLSGPGVYGYTF.

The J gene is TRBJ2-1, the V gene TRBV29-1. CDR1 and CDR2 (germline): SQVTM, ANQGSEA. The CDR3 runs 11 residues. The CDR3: CSVRTPNEQFF.

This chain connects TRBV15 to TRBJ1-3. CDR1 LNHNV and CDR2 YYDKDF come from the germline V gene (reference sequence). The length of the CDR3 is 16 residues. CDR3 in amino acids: CATSREVQSGGNTIYF.

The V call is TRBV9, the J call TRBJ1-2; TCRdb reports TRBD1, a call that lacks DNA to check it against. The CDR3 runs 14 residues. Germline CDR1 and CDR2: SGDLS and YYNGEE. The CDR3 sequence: CASKTEGQRYGYTF. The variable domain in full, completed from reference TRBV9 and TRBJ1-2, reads DSGVTQTPKHLITATGQRVTLRCSPRSGDLSVYWYQQSLDQGLQFLIQYYNGEERAKGNILERFSAQQFPDLHSELNLSSLELGDSALYFCASKTEGQRYGYTFGSGTRLTVV.

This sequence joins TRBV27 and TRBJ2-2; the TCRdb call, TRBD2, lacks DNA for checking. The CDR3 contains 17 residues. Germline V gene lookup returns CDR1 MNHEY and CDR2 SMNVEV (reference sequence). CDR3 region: CASSLLAGPANTGELFF.

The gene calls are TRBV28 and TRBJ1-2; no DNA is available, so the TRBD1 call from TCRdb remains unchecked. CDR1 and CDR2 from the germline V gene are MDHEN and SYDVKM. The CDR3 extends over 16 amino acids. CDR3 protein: CASSSYSSQGSFGYTF.

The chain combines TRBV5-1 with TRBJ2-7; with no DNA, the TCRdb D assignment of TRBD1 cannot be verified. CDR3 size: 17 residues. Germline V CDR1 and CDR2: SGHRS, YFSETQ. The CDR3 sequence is CASSLSLAGSKYYEQYF.